Following are 20 T cell receptor beta chains from one sample sequenced in a study of human T cells and chemical hapten exposure. Noted time point: pre-sensitization, week 0. Stated treatment: therapeutic diphenylcyclopropenone sensitization with weekly scalp DPC. TCRdb recomputed calls from the RACE reads with MiXCR, one row per CDR3 protein. Seen here are some 51,000 distinct CDR3 sequences, about 9.4% observed once, and the top ten hold more than 13%. The starting material was whole blood, obtained in connection with sensitization to the hapten diphenylcyclopropenone (DPC). The receptors shown here come from a woman in her thirties or forties with alopecia areata. Some clones in this sample may be carry-over from other donors' samples.

This clonotype showed up many times. The CDR3 reads CACTFSGNTIYF. In nucleotides, the CDR3 is TGTGCGTGCACCTTCTCTGGAAACACCATATATTTT. The chain couples TRBV12-3 or TRBV12-4 to TRBJ1-3; unclear D gene. The CDR3 is 12 amino acids.

Many counts were recorded for this clonotype. One junction end does not reproduce the germline sequence, and a read error may be involved. The chain couples TRBV5-1 to TRBJ1-1, with D tentatively TRBD1 (5 bases). The CDR3 contains 8 residues. CDR1 and CDR2 (germline): SGHRS, YFSETQ. The CDR3 sequence: CARGLDRW. CDR3 coding DNA: TGCGCCAGGGGACTGGACCGCTGG.

The chain links TRBV20-1 to TRBJ1-2, with 7 bases that match TRBD1. The CDR3 length is 13 residues. Trimming cost V 6 bases and J 0 bases; bases outside gene matches: 4. Germline CDR1 and CDR2: DFQATT and SNEGSKA (reference sequence). The CDR3 here is CSAEGTANYGYTF. CDR3 bases: TGCAGTGCGGAAGGGACAGCTAACTATGGCTACACCTTC.

At least ten counts were recorded for this clonotype. V usage is TRBV4-1 and J usage is TRBJ1-2, with D unclear. CDR1 is MGHRA and CDR2 is YSYEKL in the germline V gene. This CDR3 contains 15 residues. V was clipped by 2 bases and J by 8 bases, with 18 bases between them. The CDR3 region is CASSQPKTFTGGYTF. The CDR3, as DNA: TGCGCCAGCAGCCAACCTAAAACCTTCACGGGAGGCTACACCTTC.

This clonotype was seen only a few times. The genes are TRBV2 and TRBJ1-1; D is unresolved. The CDR3 loop spans 14 amino acids. Germline CDR1 is SNHLY and CDR2 is FYNNEI. V was trimmed by 7 bases and J by 0 bases, leaving 12 bases between them. The DNA of the CDR3 is TGTGCCAGCATTTTGCCTCTCCTGAACACTGAAGCTTTCTTT. It translates to CASILPLLNTEAFF. The entire variable domain, with the rest obtained from reference TRBV2 and TRBJ1-1, is as follows: EPEVTQTPSHQVTQMGQEVILRCVPISNHLYFYWYRQILGQKVEFLVSFYNNEISEKSEIFDDQFSVERPDGSNFTLKIRSTKLEDSAMYFCASILPLLNTEAFFGQGTRLTVV.

This clonotype appeared many times. The rearrangement links TRBV5-5 to TRBJ1-5; the D is unclear. V lost 5 bases and J lost 0, with 12 bases in between. Germline V CDR1 and CDR2: SGHKS, YYEKEE (reference sequence). This CDR3 comprises 15 residues. In DNA form, the CDR3 reads TGTGCCAGCAGTCCCGGACCGGTTAGCAATCAGCCCCAGCATTTT. Residues: CASSPGPVSNQPQHF. The variable domain in full, completed from reference TRBV5-5 and TRBJ1-5, reads DAGVTQSPTHLIKTRGQQVTLRCSPISGHKSVSWYQQVLGQGPQFIFQYYEKEERGRGNFPDRFSARQFPNYSSELNVNALLLGDSALYLCASSPGPVSNQPQHFGDGTRLSIL.

This clonotype was seen repeatedly, ten times or more. This chain connects TRBV7-7 to TRBJ2-1, with 10 nucleotides matching TRBD2. Germline trimming cut 5 bases from V and 3 bases from J; bases unmatched to any gene: 4. The CDR3 is made up of 15 amino acids. Germline V lookup: CDR1 SSHAT, CDR2 FNYEAQ (reference sequence). CDR3 sequence (DNA): TGTGCCAGCAGCCCTAGCGGGGGAAGCTACAATGAGCAGTTCTTC. It is translated as CASSPSGGSYNEQFF.

The table lists this clonotype with many counts. This chain connects TRBV29-1 to TRBJ2-7, with 7 bases lining up with TRBD1. J gave up 2 bases and V 7 bases, and 8 bases lay outside the gene matches. The CDR3 covers 13 residues. CDR1 is SQVTM and CDR2 is ANQGSEA in the germline V gene. CDR3 DNA sequence: TGCAGCGCGACGACAGGGCTGACCTACGAGCAGTACTTC. Translating it yields CSATTGLTYEQYF.

This clonotype was found a few times. The rearrangement joins TRBV12-3 or TRBV12-4 to TRBJ2-5, with 11 bases matching TRBD2. CDR3 length equals 14 residues. With 8 bases clipped from V and 5 bases from J, the junction kept 7 bases outside the gene matches. The chain's CDR3 is CASLVAGGQETQYF. In DNA form, the CDR3 reads TGTGCCAGCCTTGTAGCGGGGGGGCAGGAGACCCAGTACTTC.

The J gene is TRBJ2-2, the V gene TRBV7-8; weak D call: TRBD2 (6 bases). The CDR3 length is 16 residues. The germline V gene encodes CDR1 SGHVS and CDR2 FQNEAQ. Trimming removed 1 base from V and 3 bases from J, with 12 bases in between. The CDR3 coding sequence is TGTGCCAGCAGCTTAGAGGCGGGGACGTACACCGGGGAGCTGTTTTTT. This translates into CASSLEAGTYTGELFF.

In this sample, this clonotype is medium-sized (0.01 to 0.1%). V usage is TRBV7-2 and J usage is TRBJ2-3; the match to TRBD2 covers 8 bases. Germline CDR1 and CDR2: SGHTA and FQGNSA. This CDR3 comprises 15 residues. V lost 3 bases, J lost 4 bases, and 6 bases stayed unmatched. The CDR3 is CASSLGLGPSDTQYF. In DNA form, the CDR3 reads TGTGCCAGCAGCTTGGGACTAGGTCCTTCAGATACGCAGTATTTT.

The chain uses TRBV4-3 and TRBJ2-7; D tentatively reads TRBD1 or TRBD2 (5 bases each). CDR1 LGHNA and CDR2 YSLEER come from the germline V gene. V was cut by 4 bases and J by 0 bases, with 10 bases left in between. This CDR3 region has 14 residues. The CDR3 nucleotides read TGCGCCAGCAGCCCCGGGACCTACTCCTACGAGCAGTACTTC. Residues: CASSPGTYSYEQYF.

The table lists this clonotype with many counts. V is TRBV10-2 and J is TRBJ2-5; D remains unclear. The length of the CDR3 is 13 residues. V dropped 3 bases and J dropped 3 bases, with 8 bases sitting between them. Germline CDR1 WSHSY, CDR2 SAAADI. CDR3 residues: CASSDFRKETQYF. DNA of the CDR3: TGCGCCAGCAGTGACTTCCGTAAAGAGACCCAGTACTTC.

This clonotype showed up many times. The rearrangement joins TRBV20-1 to TRBJ2-3, with 7 positions matching TRBD1. CDR1 DFQATT and CDR2 SNEGSKA come from the germline V gene (reference sequence). V lost 6 bases and J lost 6; bases outside the gene matches: 6. The CDR3 has 12 residues. This chain's CDR3 is CSAATGEDTQYF. CDR3 nucleotides: TGCAGTGCCGCCACAGGGGAGGATACGCAGTATTTT.

This clonotype has a count of ten or more. The chain is built from TRBV29-1 and TRBJ2-1, with TRBD1 identical over 12 bases. CDR1 is SQVTM, CDR2 ANQGSEA, per germline. CDR3 size: 14 residues. The V gene end was trimmed by 7 bases and the J gene end by 6 bases; junction bases not matched to a gene: 7. The CDR3 bases are TGCAGCGCTAGGGACAGGGGGCGCGTCAATGAGCAGTTCTTC. Encoded protein: CSARDRGRVNEQFF.

This clonotype has only a few counts. The chain is built from TRBV12-3 or TRBV12-4 and TRBJ2-7; 10 bases fit TRBD1. J lost 6 bases, V lost 6 bases, and 5 bases had no gene match. CDR3 length: 13 residues. Here the CDR3 DNA reads TGTGCCAGCAGGGGGGACAGGGGCCGCGAGCAGTACTTC. The encoded protein is CASRGDRGREQYF.

A few counts support this clonotype. The rearrangement joins TRBV4-2 to TRBJ1-5; D remains ambiguous. V dropped 1 base and J dropped 0 bases, with 7 bases sitting between them. Per the germline V gene, CDR1 is LGHNA and CDR2 is YNFKEQ. The length of the CDR3 is 15 residues. The CDR3 DNA sequence: TGTGCCAGCAGCCAAGTTTACAATAGCAATCAGCCCCAGCATTTT. Amino acids: CASSQVYNSNQPQHF.

This clonotype was observed once. V is TRBV6-6 and J is TRBJ1-2, with D perhaps matching TRBD1 (5 bases). V was cut by 2 bases and J by 1 base, with 11 bases left in between. Germline assignment: CDR1 MNHNY and CDR2 SVGAGI (reference sequence). The CDR3 spans 15 residues. This chain's CDR3 is CASSYTGTVNYGYTF. The CDR3 DNA follows: TGTGCCAGCAGTTACACTGGGACGGTTAACTATGGCTACACCTTC.

This clonotype has ten or more counts. This rearrangement joins TRBV7-2 to TRBJ1-1, with 7 nucleotides matching TRBD1. Germline V CDR1 and CDR2: SGHTA, FQGNSA. J gave up 0 bases and V 6 bases, and 10 bases lay outside the gene matches. This CDR3 is 16 amino acids long. CDR3 sequence (DNA): TGTGCCAGCAGTAAGATAGGGGGCAGGGTGAACACTGAAGCTTTCTTT. Translation: CASSKIGGRVNTEAFF.

This clonotype has a count of ten or more. The genes are TRBV7-8 and TRBJ2-3; 7 bases align to TRBD2. Germline V gene data show CDR1 as SGHVS and CDR2 as FQNEAQ. Trimming removed 4 bases from V and 3 bases from J; junction bases left unmatched: 10. This CDR3 has 16 amino acids. The CDR3 DNA reads as TGTGCCAGCAGCTCGTTTCGGGCGGGGGTGACAGATACGCAGTATTTT. It is translated as CASSSFRAGVTDTQYF.